The entry that follows covers one T cell receptor (beta chain) sequence. This clonotype appeared a few times. The specificity of this receptor is unknown. No base quality information exists; no much larger clone differs at one position. Trimming costs V 3 bases and J 2 bases, and their ends lie 10 bases apart. From its cysteine to its phenylalanine, the CDR3 spans 13 amino acids. Only the CDR3 part of the read is kept: 39 bases, read in frame from the first base. CDR1 and CDR2 are read off the germline V gene (reference sequence) as DFQATT and SNEGSKA. This record comes from a study of patients and donors after allogeneic stem cell transplantation (dated by TCRdb to about 2020). Preparation of the library involved RT-PCR. Sequencing took place on a NextSeq 550. TCRdb reran the public reads through fastp at Q25 and MiXCR, keeping productive beta chains. Every distinct CDR3 protein forms one entry, paired with its most common genes and DNA. The sample has under 170,000 distinct CDR3 sequences on record, roughly 35% of them singletons. Together, the top ten hold about 50% of the sample.

The sequence was obtained from a human donor who was either an allogeneic HSCT recipient or a stem cell or donor lymphocyte infusion donor (not recorded which). It is not recorded whose cells these are; they may come from a transplant donor. The sample consisted of blood, either unsorted or a sorted T cell fraction (not recorded which). The rearrangement joined TRBV20-1 to TRBJ1-2; the D gene is not confidently resolved. The DNA is as follows: TGCAGTGCTAGTAGTAACACCAACTATGGCTACACCTTC. This is translated as CSASSNTNYGYTF.